The clone carrying this TCR beta chain was counted a few times. There are 19 residues in the CDR3. V shed 3 bases and J 2 bases; nucleotides not matched to a gene: 11. Germline lookup yields CDR1 SGHVS and CDR2 FQNEAQ. The sample comes from a study of immune evolution from preneoplasia to lung adenocarcinoma. The repertoire was sequenced with immunoSEQ multiplex PCR; TCRdb's copy has only in-frame clones and lacks some. The repertoire includes around 2,900 clones, around 86% of them detected once, and around 8.2% sits in the top ten. This receptor was taken from a person aged 55-80 years with lung adenocarcinoma. The chain uses TRBV7-8 and TRBJ2-1; TRBD2 matches 12 bases. Sample: FFPE adjacent normal lung tissue. CDR3 DNA: TGTGCCAGCAGCTTGGGTCTGACTAGCGGGGGTCACCCCTACAATGAGCAGTTCTTC. Translation gives CASSLGLTSGGHPYNEQFF.